One T cell receptor beta chain is described in this entry. Its matching antigen is unknown. The sample belongs to a study of shared clonotypes between healthy human individuals. Clones were sequenced by immunoSEQ multiplex PCR, and TCRdb holds only the in-frame ones, with some missing. The data hold about 2.1 million clones, with around 93% observed a single time. Trimming cost V 1 base and J 0 bases, with 10 bases left between them. Germline V gene sequence: CDR1 LGHNA, CDR2 YNFKEQ. CDR3 size: 16 residues. As defined, naive CD8 cells were CD45RO-negative and positively selected for CCR7, with terminally differentiated effector memory CD45RA+ cells excluded. Study-wide findings and caveats: All-four-donor shared clonotypes had higher generation probabilities than non-shared clonotypes did.

This receptor was taken from a man in his late teens or twenties in good health. Some clones in this sample may be carry-over from other donors' samples. The specimen sequenced was naive CD8+ T cells from PBMCs. The chain combines TRBV4-2 with TRBJ1-3; unclear D gene. The CDR3 loop is CASSQAIATSGNTIYF. The CDR3 DNA follows: TGTGCCAGCAGCCAAGCAATAGCGACCTCTGGAAACACCATATATTTT.